Below are 29 T cell receptor beta chains sequenced from a single sample in a study of CD8 T cells in ankylosing spondylitis. A single record per CDR3 protein comes from TCRdb applying MiXCR to the 5' RACE reads. The table lists 35,000 to 50,000 distinct CDR3 sequences, roughly 9.6% of them singletons. The sample comprised blood, either unsorted or a sorted T cell fraction (not recorded which). All receptors derive from a male donor with ankylosing spondylitis or in good health (not recorded which).

V gene TRBV6-2 or TRBV6-3 combines with J gene TRBJ2-5; D gene uncertain. The V gene's germline CDR1 is MNHEY and CDR2 SVGEGT. Trimming shortened V by 8 bases and J by 0 bases, and 13 bases separated the two germline ends. This CDR3 is 14 amino acids long. The CDR3 DNA follows: TGTGCCAGCGTTATGTCCCGGAACCAAGAGACCCAGTACTTC. Translated: CASVMSRNQETQYF.

Many counts were recorded for this clonotype. The genes are TRBV12-3 or TRBV12-4 and TRBJ1-1; TRBD1 agrees at 7 bases. Trimming cost V 7 bases and J 4 bases; bases outside gene matches: 9. This CDR3 comprises 14 residues. The CDR3: CASTNSGTVTEAFF. CDR3 DNA: TGTGCCAGCACCAACTCCGGGACAGTCACTGAAGCTTTCTTT.

This clonotype was seen ten or more times. The gene calls are TRBV12-3 or TRBV12-4 and TRBJ2-5, with 11 bases identical to TRBD2. This CDR3 spans 18 amino acids. The trim removed 6 bases at V and 2 bases at J, leaving 14 bases unmatched. The CDR3 here is CASSSGTSGPSPQETQYF. The CDR3, as DNA: TGTGCCAGCAGCTCCGGGACTAGCGGCCCTTCCCCGCAAGAGACCCAGTACTTC.

At least ten counts were recorded for this clonotype. This chain joins TRBV12-3 or TRBV12-4 and TRBJ2-3, with 9 positions matching TRBD2. V lost 6 bases and J lost 1; bases outside the gene matches: 14. CDR3 length: 18 residues. The CDR3 DNA reads as TGTGCCAGCAGCCCCCGCGGGGGGGTAAGCATCGGCACAGATACGCAGTATTTT. This sequence encodes CASSPRGGVSIGTDTQYF.

This clonotype was seen only a few times. The rearrangement links TRBV5-1 to TRBJ2-6, with D unclear. Germline CDR1 and CDR2: SGHRS and YFSETQ. V was trimmed by 0 bases and J by 0 bases, leaving 10 bases between them. The CDR3 spans 17 residues. This CDR3 is CASSLDVDFSGANVLTF. The CDR3 nucleotides read TGCGCCAGCAGCTTGGATGTAGACTTCTCTGGGGCCAACGTCCTGACTTTC. The whole variable domain, filled in from reference TRBV5-1 and TRBJ2-6, reads KAGVTQTPRYLIKTRGQQVTLSCSPISGHRSVSWYQQTPGQGLQFLFEYFSETQRNKGNFPGRFSGRQFSNSRSEMNVSTLELGDSALYLCASSLDVDFSGANVLTFGAGSRLTVL.

In this sample, this clonotype turned up many times. The chain has TRBV7-2 and TRBJ1-1; D is unresolved. This CDR3 has 17 residues. Germline values: CDR1 SGHTA, CDR2 FQGNSA. Trimming removed 0 bases from V and 1 base from J, with 15 bases in between. CDR3 amino acids: CASSLATLNQKNTEAFF. Written as DNA, the CDR3 is TGTGCCAGCAGCTTAGCTACCCTAAACCAGAAGAACACTGAAGCTTTCTTT.

This clonotype has at least ten counts. The chain couples TRBV12-3 or TRBV12-4 to TRBJ1-2, with 8 positions matching TRBD1. The CDR3 sequence is 17 residues long. Trimming cost V 3 bases and J 4 bases; bases outside gene matches: 13. CDR3 sequence reads: CASSLSMQGAFFYGYTF. CDR3 bases: TGTGCCAGCAGTTTGTCGATGCAGGGGGCTTTCTTCTATGGCTACACCTTC.

CDR3 sequence: CASSLAQGMANEKLFF. In nucleotides, the CDR3 is TGTGCCAGCAGCTTAGCGCAGGGTATGGCTAATGAAAAACTGTTTTTT. This chain uses TRBV7-2 with TRBJ1-4; D is perhaps TRBD1 (5 bases). The germline gives CDR1 SGHTA, CDR2 FQGNSA. The germline V and J ends were trimmed by 0 bases and 3 bases, with 11 bases remaining between them. This CDR3 region has 16 residues.

This clonotype came up many times. This sequence joins TRBV9 and TRBJ1-1; 8 bases map to TRBD1. CDR1 and CDR2 (germline): SGDLS, YYNGEE. The CDR3 is made up of 16 amino acids. With 4 bases clipped from V and 11 bases from J, the junction kept 19 bases outside the gene matches. The DNA for the CDR3 is TGTGCCAGCAGCCCACCAGCCCGGACAGGGTTATTCTCGGCTTTCTTT. Translating gives CASSPPARTGLFSAFF.

The V and J genes are TRBV11-2 and TRBJ2-1; D is perhaps TRBD1 (6 bases). Germline V lookup: CDR1 SGHAT, CDR2 FQNNGV. Trimming removed 4 bases from V and 6 bases from J, with 16 bases in between. The CDR3 totals 15 residues. In nucleotides, the CDR3 is TGTGCCAGCAGCTCTGGTAGGGGGACCTTCAATGAGCAGTTCTTC. Its translation is CASSSGRGTFNEQFF.

The sample holds a few counts of this clonotype. The chain carries TRBV12-3 or TRBV12-4 and TRBJ1-1, with a weak D call TRBD1 (6 bases). The CDR3 contains 14 residues. Trimming took 4 bases from V and 3 from J, leaving 12 bases between them. CDR3 loop: CASSSSRGDTEAFF. CDR3 DNA sequence: TGTGCCAGCAGTTCCTCTAGGGGGGACACTGAAGCTTTCTTT.

This clonotype has a count of ten or more. The V gene is TRBV5-1, the J gene TRBJ2-1; 9 bases agree with TRBD1. Germline V lookup: CDR1 SGHRS, CDR2 YFSETQ. The CDR3 is made up of 16 amino acids. V was clipped by 4 bases and J by 1 base; unmatched bases: 6. The CDR3 sequence: CASSPRDRASYNEQFF. The DNA of the CDR3 is TGCGCCAGCAGCCCCCGGGACAGGGCATCCTACAATGAGCAGTTCTTC. Drawing the rest from reference TRBV5-1 and TRBJ2-1, the complete variable domain is KAGVTQTPRYLIKTRGQQVTLSCSPISGHRSVSWYQQTPGQGLQFLFEYFSETQRNKGNFPGRFSGRQFSNSRSEMNVSTLELGDSALYLCASSPRDRASYNEQFFGPGTRLTVL.

Ten or more counts support this clonotype. The chain carries TRBV28 and TRBJ2-1, with no clear D. V was pared by 4 bases and J by 7 bases, with 8 bases between. Germline V gene sequence: CDR1 MDHEN, CDR2 SYDVKM. This CDR3 spans 12 amino acids. CDR3 DNA: TGTGCCAGCAGTTCAAACATGAATGAGCAGTTCTTC. Its protein product is CASSSNMNEQFF.

The V call is TRBV5-4, the J call TRBJ2-6, with unresolved D. This CDR3 is 17 amino acids long. Germline CDR1 reads SGHNT; CDR2 reads YYREEE (reference sequence). The germline V and J ends were trimmed by 1 base and 0 bases, with 11 bases remaining between them. CDR3 residues: CASSLTASRSGANVLTF. The CDR3 nucleotides read TGTGCCAGCAGCTTGACCGCATCTCGCTCTGGGGCCAACGTCCTGACTTTC.

About this clonotype: This may be a read error: a much more frequent sequence differs by one nucleotide. The chain uses TRBV21-1 and TRBJ2-5. TRBV21-1 is a pseudogene segment. The CDR3 is 14 residues long. This CDR3 reads CASSKGWKKATQYF. CDR3 sequence (DNA): TGTGCCAGCAGCAAAGGGTGGAAGAAAGCGACCCAGTACTTC.

This chain uses TRBV12-3 or TRBV12-4 with TRBJ1-5; 8 bases agree with TRBD1. CDR3 length equals 15 residues. Trimming took 4 bases from V and 5 from J; bases not matched to a gene: 7. CDR3 nucleotide sequence: TGTGCCAGCAGTTCTGAGACAGGGGCAGATCAGCCCCAGCATTTT. This gives the protein CASSSETGADQPQHF.

The rearrangement joins TRBV7-2 to TRBJ2-7; a possible D gene is TRBD2 (6 bases). The CDR3 covers 16 residues. V was pared by 0 bases and J by 0 bases, with 12 bases between. Germline lookup yields CDR1 SGHTA and CDR2 FQGNSA. The CDR3 region is CASSLAIATSSYEQYF. In DNA, the CDR3 is TGTGCCAGCAGCTTAGCGATAGCGACTAGCTCCTACGAGCAGTACTTC.

This clonotype was seen ten or more times. The chain has TRBV12-3 or TRBV12-4 and TRBJ1-3, with D maybe TRBD1 (6 bases). Trimming took 8 bases from V and 3 from J, leaving 14 bases between them. The CDR3 runs to 14 residues. The CDR3 DNA follows: TGTGCCAGCGGTAGGACAGTTATTGGAAACACCATATATTTT. This encodes CASGRTVIGNTIYF.

This clonotype was recorded once. This rearrangement joins TRBV7-2 to TRBJ2-2, with TRBD2 matching over 9 bases. This CDR3 contains 17 residues. Looked up from germline, CDR1 is SGHTA and CDR2 is FQGNSA. The trim removed 1 base at V and 3 bases at J, leaving 6 bases unmatched. The CDR3 DNA sequence: TGTGCCAGCAGCTTAGTGGGCCTAGCGGGGTACACCGGGGAGCTGTTTTTT. The encoded protein is CASSLVGLAGYTGELFF.

This clonotype showed up just a few times. As DNA, the CDR3 is TGTGCCAGCAGCCAAGATTCCCAGGGTTTTGGCTACACCTTC. Translation gives CASSQDSQGFGYTF. The chain couples TRBV3-1 to TRBJ1-2; D might be TRBD1 (5 bases). Germline V gene lookup returns CDR1 LGHDT and CDR2 YNNKEL (reference sequence). V lost 0 bases, J lost 7 bases, and 12 bases lay in between. There are 14 residues in the CDR3.

This clonotype showed up many times. The genes are TRBV29-1 and TRBJ2-2; D remains ambiguous. The CDR3 consists of 13 residues. The V gene's germline CDR1 is SQVTM and CDR2 ANQGSEA. V dropped 3 bases and J dropped 0 bases, with 5 bases sitting between them. CDR3 amino acids: CSVDKANTGELFF. DNA of the CDR3: TGCAGCGTTGATAAAGCGAACACCGGGGAGCTGTTTTTT.

This clonotype was detected many times. V usage is TRBV5-1 and J usage is TRBJ1-1, with 12 positions matching TRBD1. V shed 3 bases and J 5 bases; nucleotides not matched to a gene: 8. Germline V gene sequence: CDR1 SGHRS, CDR2 YFSETQ. The CDR3 length is 16 residues. CDR3 coding DNA: TGCGCCAGCAGCTGGGACAGGGGGCGCGTGTGGACTGAAGCTTTCTTT. This sequence encodes CASSWDRGRVWTEAFF.

The chain joins TRBV3-1 to TRBJ1-1; D unresolved. The CDR3 totals 13 residues. CDR1 LGHDT and CDR2 YNNKEL come from the germline V gene (reference sequence). V lost 2 bases, J lost 6 bases, and 10 bases lay in between. CDR3 loop: CASSQQRYAEAFF. As DNA, the CDR3 is TGTGCCAGCAGCCAACAGAGGTACGCTGAAGCTTTCTTT.

This clonotype came up many times. The V call is TRBV12-3 or TRBV12-4, the J call TRBJ2-3, with 12 bases matching TRBD2. The CDR3 spans 16 residues. The junction had 7 bases not matched to a gene; V was cut back by 5 bases and J by 4 bases. CDR3 sequence: CASSQQLAGGADTQYF. The DNA of the CDR3 is TGTGCCAGCAGTCAACAACTAGCGGGGGGCGCAGATACGCAGTATTTT.

This clonotype showed up many times. This chain connects TRBV5-1 to TRBJ1-2; 7 nucleotides align to TRBD1. CDR3 length equals 15 residues. J lost 4 bases, V lost 4 bases, and 10 bases had no gene match. Germline assignment: CDR1 SGHRS and CDR2 YFSETQ. Here the CDR3 reads CASSPGDRLSYGYTF. As DNA, the CDR3 is TGCGCCAGCAGCCCGGGGGACAGACTATCCTATGGCTACACCTTC.

This clonotype was counted ten times or more. The rearrangement links TRBV5-1 to TRBJ2-2; TRBD1 matches 8 bases. V dropped 3 bases and J dropped 3; count of bases not matched to a gene: 4. The CDR3 covers 15 residues. Germline V gene lookup returns CDR1 SGHRS and CDR2 YFSETQ. The CDR3 here is CASSYSTGDTGELFF. CDR3 nucleotides: TGCGCCAGCAGCTACTCGACAGGGGACACCGGGGAGCTGTTTTTT. Complete variable domain (other parts from reference TRBV5-1 and TRBJ2-2): KAGVTQTPRYLIKTRGQQVTLSCSPISGHRSVSWYQQTPGQGLQFLFEYFSETQRNKGNFPGRFSGRQFSNSRSEMNVSTLELGDSALYLCASSYSTGDTGELFFGEGSRLTVL.

The sample holds a few counts of this clonotype. The chain links TRBV27 to TRBJ2-4; 9 bases are a match to TRBD1. The germline V gene has CDR1 MNHEY and CDR2 SMNVEV (reference sequence). The CDR3 has 15 residues. J was trimmed by 4 bases and V by 5 bases; bases with no gene match: 6. CDR3 sequence: CASSTADRGKNIQYF. The CDR3 nucleotides are TGTGCCAGCAGTACTGCCGACAGGGGGAAAAACATTCAGTACTTC.

The rearrangement links TRBV6-4 to TRBJ2-2; TRBD2 is a possible D gene (5 bases). The germline V gene encodes CDR1 MRHNA and CDR2 SNTAGT. The CDR3 runs to 14 residues. The CDR3 DNA is TGTGCAGCAGCGGACTTGATGAGTCCCGGGGAGCTGTTTTTT. As protein: CAAADLMSPGELFF.

This clonotype has ten or more counts. The chain uses TRBV5-1 and TRBJ2-2; D is unclear. Trimming removed 0 bases at V and 1 base at J, with 4 bases between. This CDR3 has 14 amino acids. Germline lookup yields CDR1 SGHRS and CDR2 YFSETQ. CDR3 protein: CASSLGQNTGELFF. The CDR3 DNA reads as TGCGCCAGCAGCTTGGGACAGAACACCGGGGAGCTGTTTTTT.